The rows below give T cell receptor beta chains drawn from one sample of a study of T-cell reconstitution after alpha-beta-depleted transplantation in children. TCRdb re-derived calls from the PCR reads in MiXCR, one entry per CDR3 protein. In the table there are about a million distinct CDR3 sequences, about 31% of which are singletons. This sample comprised PBMCs, mostly from graft donor cells, obtained 360 days after TCRalphabeta/CD19-depleted stem cell transplant. The receptors stem from a boy younger than two who had a stem cell transplant for SCID, so the T cells may come from the graft donor. Each CDR3 is given with its conserved first and last residue. The D gene is left open where the match is weak. Clone sizes are given selectively: once, few, many, or a class where the clone is expanded.

cdr3_aa | j_call | clone_size | v_call | d_call
CSLKSRAGNEQFF | TRBJ2-1 | few | TRBV20-1 | NA
CASSQEAPGLAGAKNIQYF | TRBJ2-4 | NA | TRBV4-2 | TRBD2
CASKGPTSNQPQHF | TRBJ1-5 | NA | TRBV6-1 | NA
CASSQDGSGAETQYF | TRBJ2-5 | NA | TRBV4-3 | NA
CASSGGWAENTEAFF | TRBJ1-1 | many | TRBV7-9 | NA
CASSPTGLAGVVGETQYF | TRBJ2-5 | NA | TRBV12-3/TRBV12-4 | TRBD2
CSARDSRGTEAFF | TRBJ1-1 | NA | TRBV20-1 | NA
CASRRGSERYQETQYF | TRBJ2-5 | few | TRBV2 | NA
CSAVSSGVGDTQYF | TRBJ2-3 | NA | TRBV20-1 | TRBD2
CASSLTGPHNEQFF | TRBJ2-1 | NA | TRBV12-3/TRBV12-4 | NA
CSAPSSGGMEPQHF | TRBJ1-5 | NA | TRBV20-1 | TRBD1
CASSRLGQGSGEQYF | TRBJ2-7 | NA | TRBV5-1 | TRBD1
CASSLGGAAGANVLTF | TRBJ2-6 | NA | TRBV12-3/TRBV12-4 | NA
CASSLDDASGLSGGELFF | TRBJ2-2 | NA | TRBV11-2 | TRBD2
CSARGLASMNEQYF | TRBJ2-7 | NA | TRBV20-1 | TRBD2
CASSLAYLRAGTGDTQYF | TRBJ2-3 | NA | TRBV11-1 | NA